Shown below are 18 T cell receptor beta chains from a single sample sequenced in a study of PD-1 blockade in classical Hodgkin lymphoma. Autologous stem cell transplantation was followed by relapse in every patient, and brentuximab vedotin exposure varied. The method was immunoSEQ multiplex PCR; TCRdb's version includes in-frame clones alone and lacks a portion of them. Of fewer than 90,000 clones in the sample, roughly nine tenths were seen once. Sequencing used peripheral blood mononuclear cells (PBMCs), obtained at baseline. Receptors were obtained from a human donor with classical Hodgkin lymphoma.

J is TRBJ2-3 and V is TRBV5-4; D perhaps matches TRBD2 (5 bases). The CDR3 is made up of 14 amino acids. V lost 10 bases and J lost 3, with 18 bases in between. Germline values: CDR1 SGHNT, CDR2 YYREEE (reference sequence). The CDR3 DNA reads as TGTGCCCACTCGCGGGCGGAAATTACAGATACGCAGTATTTT. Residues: CAHSRAEITDTQYF.

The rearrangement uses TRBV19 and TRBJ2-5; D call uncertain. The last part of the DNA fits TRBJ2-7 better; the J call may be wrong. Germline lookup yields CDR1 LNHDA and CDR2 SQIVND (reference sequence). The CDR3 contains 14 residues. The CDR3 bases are TGTGCCAGTGCCCCGGGTGGCGGATCCTACGAGCAGTACTTC. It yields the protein CASAPGGGSYEQYF.

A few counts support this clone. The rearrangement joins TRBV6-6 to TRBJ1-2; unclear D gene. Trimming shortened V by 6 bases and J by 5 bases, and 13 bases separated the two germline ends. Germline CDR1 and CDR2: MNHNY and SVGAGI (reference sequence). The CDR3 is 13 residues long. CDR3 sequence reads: CASSTRPDYGYTF. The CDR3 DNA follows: TGTGCCAGCAGCACCCGTCCGGATTATGGCTACACCTTC.

CDR3 sequence reads: CSAVRGRGLVGNLDNEQFF. Here the CDR3 DNA reads TGCAGCGCGGTGAGGGGCAGGGGGCTCGTCGGGAACCTTGACAATGAGCAGTTCTTC. The J gene is TRBJ2-1, the V gene TRBV29-1; 8 bases agree with TRBD1. V was pared by 7 bases and J by 5 bases, with 25 bases of the junction left unmatched. CDR1 and CDR2 from the germline V gene are SQVTM and ANQGSEA. The CDR3 extends over 19 amino acids.

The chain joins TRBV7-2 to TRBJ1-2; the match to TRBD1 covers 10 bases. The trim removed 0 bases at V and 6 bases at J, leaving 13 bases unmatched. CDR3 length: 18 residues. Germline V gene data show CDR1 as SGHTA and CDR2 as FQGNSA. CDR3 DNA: TGTGCCAGCAGCTTAGCGGGAGGGAGACAGGGGGCGAAGGATGGCTACACCTTC. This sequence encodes CASSLAGGRQGAKDGYTF. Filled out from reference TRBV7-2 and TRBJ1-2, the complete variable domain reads GAGVSQSPSNKVTEKGKDVELRCDPISGHTALYWYRQSLGQGLEFLIYFQGNSAPDKSGLPSDRFSAERTGGSVSTLTIQRTQQEDSAVYLCASSLAGGRQGAKDGYTFGSGTRLTVV.

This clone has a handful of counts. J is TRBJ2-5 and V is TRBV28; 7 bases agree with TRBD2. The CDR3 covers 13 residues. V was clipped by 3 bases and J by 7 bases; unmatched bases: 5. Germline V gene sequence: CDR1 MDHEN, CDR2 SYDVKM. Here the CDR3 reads CASSFGGGVTQYF. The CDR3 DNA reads TGTGCCAGCAGTTTTGGGGGAGGGGTGACCCAGTACTTC.

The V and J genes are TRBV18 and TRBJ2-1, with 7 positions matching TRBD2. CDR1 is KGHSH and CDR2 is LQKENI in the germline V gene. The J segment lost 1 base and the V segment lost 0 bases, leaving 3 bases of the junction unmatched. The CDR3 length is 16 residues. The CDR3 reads CASSPPPAGSYNEQFF. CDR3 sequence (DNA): TGTGCCAGCTCACCACCCCCAGCGGGATCCTACAATGAGCAGTTCTTC.

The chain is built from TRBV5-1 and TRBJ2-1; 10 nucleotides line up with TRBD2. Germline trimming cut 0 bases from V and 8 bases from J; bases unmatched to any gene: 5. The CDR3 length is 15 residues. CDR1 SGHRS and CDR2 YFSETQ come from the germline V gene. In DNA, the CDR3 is TGCGCCAGCAGCTTGGCTAGCGGGAGTGGCGATGAGCAGTTCTTC. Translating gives CASSLASGSGDEQFF.

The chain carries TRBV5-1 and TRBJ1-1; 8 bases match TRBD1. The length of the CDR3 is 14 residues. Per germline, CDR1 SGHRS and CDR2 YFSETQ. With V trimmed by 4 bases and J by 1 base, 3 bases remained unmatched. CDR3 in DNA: TGCGCCAGCAGCCCACAGGGGGAGAACACTGAAGCTTTCTTT. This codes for CASSPQGENTEAFF.

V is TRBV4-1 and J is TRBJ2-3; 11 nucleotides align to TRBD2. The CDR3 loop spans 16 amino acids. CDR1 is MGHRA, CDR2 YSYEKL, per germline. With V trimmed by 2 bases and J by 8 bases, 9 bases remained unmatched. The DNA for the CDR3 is TGCGCCAGCAGCCAAACTAGCGGGAGTTTCGGGGTTACGCAGTATTTT. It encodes CASSQTSGSFGVTQYF.

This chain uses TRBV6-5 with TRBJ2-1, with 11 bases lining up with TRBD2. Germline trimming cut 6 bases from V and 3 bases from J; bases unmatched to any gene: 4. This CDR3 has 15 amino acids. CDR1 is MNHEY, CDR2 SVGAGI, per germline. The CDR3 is CASRELAGVYNEQFF. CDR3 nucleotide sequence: TGTGCCAGCAGGGAACTAGCGGGAGTCTACAATGAGCAGTTCTTC.

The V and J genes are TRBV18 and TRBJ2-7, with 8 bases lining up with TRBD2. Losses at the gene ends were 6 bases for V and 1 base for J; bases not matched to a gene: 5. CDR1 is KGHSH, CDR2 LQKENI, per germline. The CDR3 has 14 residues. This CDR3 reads CASSPGGGSYEQYF. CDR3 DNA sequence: TGTGCCAGCTCCCCCGGGGGGGGTTCCTACGAGCAGTACTTC.

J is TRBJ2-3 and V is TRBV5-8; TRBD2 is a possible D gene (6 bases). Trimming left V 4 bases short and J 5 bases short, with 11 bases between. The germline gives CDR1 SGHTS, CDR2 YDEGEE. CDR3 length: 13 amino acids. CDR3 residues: CASSKTGGDTQYF. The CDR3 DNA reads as TGTGCCAGCAGCAAAACCGGGGGAGATACGCAGTATTTT. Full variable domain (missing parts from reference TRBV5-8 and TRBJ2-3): EAGVTQSPTHLIKTRGQQATLRCSPISGHTSVYWYQQALGLGLQFLLWYDEGEERNRGNFPPRFSGRQFPNYSSELNVNALELEDSALYLCASSKTGGDTQYFGPGTRLTVL.

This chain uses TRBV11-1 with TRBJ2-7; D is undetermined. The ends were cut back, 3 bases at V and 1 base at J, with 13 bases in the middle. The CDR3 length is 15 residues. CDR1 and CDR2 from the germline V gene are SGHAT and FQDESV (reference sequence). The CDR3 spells CASSFIATVSYEQYF. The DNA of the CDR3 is TGTGCCAGCAGCTTTATCGCGACGGTATCCTACGAGCAGTACTTC.

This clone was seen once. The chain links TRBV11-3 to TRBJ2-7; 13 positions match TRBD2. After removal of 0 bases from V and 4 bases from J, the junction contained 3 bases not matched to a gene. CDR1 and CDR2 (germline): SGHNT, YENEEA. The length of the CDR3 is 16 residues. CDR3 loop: CASSLEGLAGHYEQYF. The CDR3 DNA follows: TGTGCCAGCAGCTTAGAGGGACTAGCGGGGCATTACGAGCAGTACTTC.

The chain's CDR3 is CASSASGTSSAEQYF. The DNA for the CDR3 is TGTGCCAGCAGCGCATCCGGGACTAGCTCGGCCGAGCAGTACTTC. The chain couples TRBV7-9 to TRBJ2-7, with 9 bases matching TRBD2. J gave up 6 bases and V 5 bases, and 11 bases lay outside the gene matches. The germline gives CDR1 SEHNR, CDR2 FQNEAQ (reference sequence). The CDR3 runs to 15 residues.

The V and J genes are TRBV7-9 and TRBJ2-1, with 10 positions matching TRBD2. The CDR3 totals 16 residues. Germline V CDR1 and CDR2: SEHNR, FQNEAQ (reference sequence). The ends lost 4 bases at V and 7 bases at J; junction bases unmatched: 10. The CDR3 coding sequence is TGTGCCAGCAGCTCCCCGTCTAGCGGGAGTCGGAATGAGCAGTTCTTC. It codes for CASSSPSSGSRNEQFF. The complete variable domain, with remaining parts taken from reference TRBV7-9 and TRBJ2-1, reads DTGVSQNPRHKITKRGQNVTFRCDPISEHNRLYWYRQTLGQGPEFLTYFQNEAQLEKSRLLSDRFSAERPKGSFSTLEIQRTEQGDSAMYLCASSSPSSGSRNEQFFGPGTRLTVL.

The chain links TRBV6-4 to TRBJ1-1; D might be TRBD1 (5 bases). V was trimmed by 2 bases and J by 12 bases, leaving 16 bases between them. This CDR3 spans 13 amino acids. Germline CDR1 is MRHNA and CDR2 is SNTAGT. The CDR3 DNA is TGTGCCAGCAGTGACGGGACGGGCATCGGGACTTTCTTT. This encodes CASSDGTGIGTFF.